This T cell receptor beta chain was profiled in a study of blood T cells in healthy people across ages. Healthy individuals of Caucasian origin from Russia, aged about 6 to 100, served as donors. The authors extracted at least 5.5 micrograms of total RNA per sample. This clonotype came up many times. The second PCR ran roughly 6 to 11 cycles with a sample-barcoded 5' primer and J-beta primers. MiXCR was run by TCRdb on the 5' RACE reads, yielding one entry per CDR3 protein. The top ten clones hold 15% to 20% of a sample with more than 1 million distinct CDR3 sequences, 40% to 45% of them seen once. This CDR3 contains 16 residues.

Input material: blood. The chain is built from TRBV21-1 and TRBJ1-2; TRBD1 is the table's D call, not checked against the DNA. TRBV21-1 is recorded as a pseudogene. The receptor's source is a woman aged 55-69 years in good health. The DNA of the CDR3 is TGTGCCAGCAGAGAACGAAACGACAGGCTGAACTATGGCTACACCTTC. It encodes CASRERNDRLNYGYTF.